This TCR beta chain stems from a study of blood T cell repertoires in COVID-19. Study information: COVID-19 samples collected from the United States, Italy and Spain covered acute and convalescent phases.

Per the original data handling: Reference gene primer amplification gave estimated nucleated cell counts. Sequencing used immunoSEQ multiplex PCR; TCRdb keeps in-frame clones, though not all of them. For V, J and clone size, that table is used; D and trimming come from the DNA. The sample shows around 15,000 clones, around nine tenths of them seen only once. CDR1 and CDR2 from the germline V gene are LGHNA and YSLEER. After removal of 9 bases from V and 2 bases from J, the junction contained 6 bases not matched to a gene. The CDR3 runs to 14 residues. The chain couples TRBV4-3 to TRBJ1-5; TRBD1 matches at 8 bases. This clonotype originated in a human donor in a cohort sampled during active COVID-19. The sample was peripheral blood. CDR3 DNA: TGCGCCAGTACGGACAGGGTTGGCAATCAGCCCCAGCATTTT. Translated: CASTDRVGNQPQHF.